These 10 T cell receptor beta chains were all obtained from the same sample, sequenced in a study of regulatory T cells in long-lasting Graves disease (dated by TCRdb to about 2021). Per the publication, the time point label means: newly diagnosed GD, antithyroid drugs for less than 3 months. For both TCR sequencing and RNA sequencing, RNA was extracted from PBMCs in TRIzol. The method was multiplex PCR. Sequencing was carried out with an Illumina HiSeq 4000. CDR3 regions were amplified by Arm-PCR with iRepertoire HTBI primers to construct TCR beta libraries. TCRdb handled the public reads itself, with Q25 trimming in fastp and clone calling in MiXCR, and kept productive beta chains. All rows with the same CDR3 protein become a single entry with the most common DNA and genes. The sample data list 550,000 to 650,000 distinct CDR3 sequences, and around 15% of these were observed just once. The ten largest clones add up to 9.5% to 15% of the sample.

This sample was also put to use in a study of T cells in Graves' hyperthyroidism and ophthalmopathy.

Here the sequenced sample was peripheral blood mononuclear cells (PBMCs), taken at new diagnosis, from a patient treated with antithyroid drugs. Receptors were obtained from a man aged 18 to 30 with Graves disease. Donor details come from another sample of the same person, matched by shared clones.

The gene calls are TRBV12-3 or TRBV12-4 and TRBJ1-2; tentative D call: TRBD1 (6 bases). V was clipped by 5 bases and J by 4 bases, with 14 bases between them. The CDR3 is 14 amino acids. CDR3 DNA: TGTGCCAGCAGTCCTACAGGGCCAGGCTATGGCTACACCTTC. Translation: CASSPTGPGYGYTF.

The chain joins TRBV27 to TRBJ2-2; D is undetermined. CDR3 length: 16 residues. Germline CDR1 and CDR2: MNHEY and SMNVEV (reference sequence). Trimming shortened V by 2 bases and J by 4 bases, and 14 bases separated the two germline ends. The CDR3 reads CASSLAAGVGTGELFF. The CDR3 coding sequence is TGTGCCAGCAGTTTAGCCGCAGGAGTAGGCACCGGGGAGCTGTTTTTT.

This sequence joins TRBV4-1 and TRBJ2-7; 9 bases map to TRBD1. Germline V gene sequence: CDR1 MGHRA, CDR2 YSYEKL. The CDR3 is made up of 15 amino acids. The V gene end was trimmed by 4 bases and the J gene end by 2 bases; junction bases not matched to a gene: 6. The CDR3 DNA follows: TGCGCCAGCAGCCCACGACAGGGGGGGACCTACGAGCAGTACTTC. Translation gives CASSPRQGGTYEQYF.

The CDR3 protein is CASISSNSYEQYF. In nucleotides, the CDR3 is TGTGCCAGTATAAGTAGTAACTCCTACGAGCAGTACTTC. This chain links TRBV19 with TRBJ2-7; no reliable D call. Between the trimmed V and J ends, which lost 7 bases and 0 bases, there was a span of 10 bases. The CDR3 is 13 amino acids. Germline CDR1 is LNHDA and CDR2 is SQIVND (reference sequence).

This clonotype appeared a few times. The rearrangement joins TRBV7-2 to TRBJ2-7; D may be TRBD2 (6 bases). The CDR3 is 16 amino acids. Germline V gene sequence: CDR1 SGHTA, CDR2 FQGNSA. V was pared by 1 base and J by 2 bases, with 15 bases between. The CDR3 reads CASSLEFRDFPYEQYF. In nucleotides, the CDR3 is TGTGCCAGCAGCTTAGAGTTTCGGGACTTCCCCTACGAGCAGTACTTC.

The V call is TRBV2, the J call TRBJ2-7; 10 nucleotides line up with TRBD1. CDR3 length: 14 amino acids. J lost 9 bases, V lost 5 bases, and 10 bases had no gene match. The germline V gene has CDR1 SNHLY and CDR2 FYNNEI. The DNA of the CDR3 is TGTGCCAGCAGTCCTGGGACAGGGGCCGCGGGGCAGTACTTC. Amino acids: CASSPGTGAAGQYF.

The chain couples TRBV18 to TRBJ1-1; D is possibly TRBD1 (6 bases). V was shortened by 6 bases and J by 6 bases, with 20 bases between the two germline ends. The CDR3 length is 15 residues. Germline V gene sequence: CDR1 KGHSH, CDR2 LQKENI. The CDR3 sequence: CASSLSSWGLSEAFF. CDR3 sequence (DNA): TGTGCCAGCTCCCTGTCGTCTTGGGGGCTATCTGAAGCTTTCTTT.

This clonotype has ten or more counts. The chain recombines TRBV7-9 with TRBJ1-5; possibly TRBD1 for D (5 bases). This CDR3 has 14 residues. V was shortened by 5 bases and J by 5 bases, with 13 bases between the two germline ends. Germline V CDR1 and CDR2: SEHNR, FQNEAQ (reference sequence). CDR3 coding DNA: TGTGCCAGCAGCCGCGCAGGGAAAGATCAGCCCCAGCATTTT. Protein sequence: CASSRAGKDQPQHF.

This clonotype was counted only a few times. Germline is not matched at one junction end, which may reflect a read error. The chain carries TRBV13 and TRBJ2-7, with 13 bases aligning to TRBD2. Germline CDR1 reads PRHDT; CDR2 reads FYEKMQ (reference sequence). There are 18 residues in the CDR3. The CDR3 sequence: CASSLGTSGRDMKHEQYF. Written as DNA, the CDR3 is TGTGCCAGCAGCTTAGGAACTAGCGGGAGGGATATGAAACACGAGCAATACTTC.

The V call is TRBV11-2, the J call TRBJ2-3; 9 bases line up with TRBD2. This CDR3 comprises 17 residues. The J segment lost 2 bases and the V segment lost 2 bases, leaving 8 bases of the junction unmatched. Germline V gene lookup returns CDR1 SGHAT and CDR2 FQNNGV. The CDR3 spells CASSLYRAGGFTDTQYF. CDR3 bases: TGTGCCAGCAGCTTATATAGAGCGGGAGGATTCACAGATACGCAGTATTTT.